The 14 T cell receptor beta chains below come from one sample, sequenced in a study of blood T cell repertoires in COVID-19. Produced via immunoSEQ multiplex PCR; TCRdb's table is partial and in-frame only. The sample records a few hundred thousand clones, around 87% being singletons. Source material: PBMCs or T cells enriched from blood (not recorded which). Receptor source: a man aged 25-45 years who had been exposed to COVID-19.

The chain links TRBV7-9 to TRBJ2-7; 8 bases line up with TRBD1. V shed 5 bases and J 3 bases; nucleotides not matched to a gene: 12. From germline, CDR1 is SEHNR and CDR2 FQNEAQ (reference sequence). The length of the CDR3 is 16 residues. The CDR3 DNA sequence: TGTGCCAGCAGCCCGCGAAGGACAGGGCCAATCTACGAGCAGTACTTC. The encoded protein is CASSPRRTGPIYEQYF.

The chain combines TRBV11-3 with TRBJ2-1; TRBD1 might be the D (5 bases). This CDR3 region has 13 residues. The germline V gene encodes CDR1 SGHNT and CDR2 YENEEA. Between the trimmed V and J ends, which lost 4 bases and 4 bases, there was a span of 8 bases. This CDR3 reads CASSSDSYNEQFF. The DNA of the CDR3 is TGTGCCAGCAGCTCTGACAGTTACAATGAGCAGTTCTTC.

The V and J genes are TRBV3-1 (or the pseudogene TRBV3-2) and TRBJ2-7, with D perhaps matching TRBD1 (6 bases). The CDR3 is 14 residues long. The V gene's germline CDR1 is LGHDT and CDR2 YNNKEL (reference sequence). The V end lost 6 bases, the J end lost 3 bases, and 15 bases lay between the germline ends. CDR3 DNA: TGTGCCAGCAGTCAAACTACAGGGTTCTACGAGCAGTACTTC. Its protein is CASSQTTGFYEQYF.

This rearrangement joins TRBV21-1 to TRBJ2-7; the table's D call, TRBD1, was not checked against the DNA. TRBV21-1 counts as a pseudogene. CDR3 length equals 17 residues. The CDR3 DNA follows: TGTGCCAGCAGCGAACCTGGGGGCGGGACAGGAACCTACGAGCAGTACTTC. This gives the protein CASSEPGGGTGTYEQYF.

The chain recombines TRBV5-4 with TRBJ2-3, with 8 positions matching TRBD2. The CDR3 contains 19 residues. Germline values: CDR1 SGHNT, CDR2 YYREEE (reference sequence). The junction had 13 bases not matched to a gene; V was cut back by 0 bases and J by 1 base. The CDR3 loop is CASSLGSASWRGGTDTQYF. CDR3 bases: TGTGCCAGCAGCTTGGGGTCGGCTTCATGGCGGGGGGGCACAGATACGCAGTATTTT. The whole variable domain, remainder taken from reference TRBV5-4 and TRBJ2-3, is ETGVTQSPTHLIKTRGQQVTLRCSSQSGHNTVSWYQQALGQGPQFIFQYYREEENGRGNFPPRFSGLQFPNYSSELNVNALELDDSALYLCASSLGSASWRGGTDTQYFGPGTRLTVL.

CDR3 coding DNA: TGTGCCAGCAGTGAATTTGGCGGGACAGACAATCAGCCCCAGCATTTT. The encoded protein is CASSEFGGTDNQPQHF. The chain employs TRBV6-1 and TRBJ1-5; 7 bases line up with TRBD1. The CDR3 has 16 residues. Germline V lookup: CDR1 MNHNS, CDR2 SASEGT. The junction had 7 bases not matched to a gene; V was cut back by 2 bases and J by 3 bases.

The chain joins TRBV7-2 to TRBJ2-7, with TRBD1 identical over 8 bases. Trimming at V came to 1 base and at J to 7 bases, leaving 9 bases not matched to a gene. Germline loops: CDR1 SGHTA, CDR2 FQGNSA. CDR3 size: 15 residues. CDR3 sequence reads: CASSLVSAGGAEQYF. The CDR3 DNA sequence: TGTGCCAGCAGCTTAGTGAGTGCAGGGGGCGCGGAGCAGTACTTC.

This chain links TRBV19 with TRBJ1-5, with a tentative D call TRBD1 (5 bases). The germline V and J ends were trimmed by 9 bases and 1 base, with 10 bases remaining between them. The CDR3 runs to 13 residues. Germline V gene sequence: CDR1 LNHDA, CDR2 SQIVND (reference sequence). Written as DNA, the CDR3 is TGTGCCAGCGACGGGGGAAGCAATCAGCCCCAGCATTTT. Translating gives CASDGGSNQPQHF.

The rearrangement joins TRBV3-1 (or the pseudogene TRBV3-2) to TRBJ1-4, with D uncertain. This CDR3 spans 15 amino acids. Germline values: CDR1 LGHDT, CDR2 YNNKEL (reference sequence). Trimming left V 1 base short and J 7 bases short, with 13 bases between. The CDR3 spells CASSQVVLRGEKLFF. In DNA, the CDR3 is TGTGCCAGCAGCCAAGTGGTCCTCCGGGGTGAAAAACTGTTTTTT.

This clone was detected once. This rearrangement joins TRBV5-5 to TRBJ2-7; 13 bases align to TRBD2. The CDR3 has 16 residues. The germline gives CDR1 SGHKS, CDR2 YYEKEE (reference sequence). The ends lost 1 base at V and 7 bases at J; junction bases unmatched: 8. The CDR3 protein is CASSLFGTSGAREQYF. CDR3 DNA sequence: TGTGCCAGCAGCTTGTTTGGGACTAGCGGGGCAAGGGAGCAGTACTTC. The complete variable domain, with remaining parts taken from reference TRBV5-5 and TRBJ2-7, reads DAGVTQSPTHLIKTRGQQVTLRCSPISGHKSVSWYQQVLGQGPQFIFQYYEKEERGRGNFPDRFSARQFPNYSSELNVNALLLGDSALYLCASSLFGTSGAREQYFGPGTRLTVT.

The chain recombines TRBV18 with TRBJ2-7, with TRBD2 identical over 8 bases. V gave up 0 bases and J gave up 4 bases; unmatched junction bases: 8. Germline CDR1 KGHSH, CDR2 LQKENI. CDR3 length: 16 amino acids. CDR3 DNA sequence: TGTGCCAGCTCACCACCCGCCGGGGGGGGTCGGTACGAGCAGTACTTC. It translates to CASSPPAGGGRYEQYF.

The V gene is TRBV13, the J gene TRBJ1-1; TRBD1 might be the D (5 bases). V was pared by 5 bases and J by 4 bases, with 14 bases between. Germline V gives CDR1 PRHDT, CDR2 FYEKMQ (reference sequence). The CDR3 is 14 residues long. CDR3 in amino acids: CASSLGGMFTEAFF. DNA for the CDR3: TGTGCCAGCAGCCTCGGGGGTATGTTCACTGAAGCTTTCTTT.

This chain links TRBV5-4 with TRBJ2-3, with 8 bases lining up with TRBD2. Trimming cost V 4 bases and J 1 base; bases outside gene matches: 5. Looked up from germline, CDR1 is SGHNT and CDR2 is YYREEE (reference sequence). The CDR3 has 15 amino acids. The CDR3 loop reads CASSDRGGGTDTQYF. For the CDR3, the DNA is TGTGCCAGCAGCGACCGGGGGGGCGGCACAGATACGCAGTATTTT.

The rearrangement links TRBV4-2 to TRBJ2-7; 10 bases agree with TRBD2. Germline V CDR1 and CDR2: LGHNA, YNFKEQ. Unmatched junction bases numbered 5, after V lost 1 base and J lost 2 bases. CDR3 length: 16 residues. The CDR3 loop reads CASSQGSTSGAYEQYF. In DNA form, the CDR3 reads TGTGCCAGCAGCCAAGGAAGCACTAGCGGGGCCTACGAGCAGTACTTC.